These T cell receptor beta chains were read from a single sample in a study of blood T cell repertoires in COVID-19. Clones were read by immunoSEQ multiplex PCR, and TCRdb kept only the in-frame ones, dropping some. The data contain 200,000 to 250,000 clones, 85% to 90% of them singletons. The sample taken for sequencing was PBMCs or T cells enriched from blood (not recorded which). The receptor source for this set is a woman aged 50 to 65 in a cohort exposed to, infected with or recovered from COVID-19 (not recorded which). Both conserved end residues are part of each CDR3. Each record gives: J gene, V gene, CDR3 length, D gene, clone size, CDR3 DNA, CDR3 protein. D genes are given only for firm matches. Where a row states a size, it is once, few, many or the class of an expanded clone; other rows omit it.

TRBJ2-3,TRBV16,14,-,-,TGTGCCAGCAGCCAATTGTTCGCGGGAGATACGCAGTATTTT,CASSQLFAGDTQYF
TRBJ2-6,TRBV7-9,18,TRBD1,-,TGTGCCAGCAGCATCCGGGACAGGGGGGCTCCGGGGGCCAACGTCCTGACTTTC,CASSIRDRGAPGANVLTF
TRBJ2-7,TRBV21-1,17,-,-,TGTGCCAGCAGCTATGAGGGGGGGCTAGCGGACCACTACGAGCAGTACTTC,CASSYEGGLADHYEQYF
TRBJ2-1,TRBV5-4,15,TRBD2,-,TGTGCCAGCAGCGCTAGCGGGGACTCCTACAATGAGCAGTTCTTC,CASSASGDSYNEQFF
TRBJ2-7,TRBV18,15,-,-,TGTGCCAGCTCACCACCCGGGACTCCTAACTACGAGCAGTACTTC,CASSPPGTPNYEQYF
TRBJ1-6,TRBV6-2/TRBV6-3,14,-,-,TGTGCCAGCAGTTACTCGGAGGGGAATTCACCCCTCCACTTT,CASSYSEGNSPLHF
TRBJ2-5,TRBV7-2,15,TRBD2,-,TGTGCCAGCAGCTTATACGTTAGCGGGGAAGAGACCCAGTACTTC,CASSLYVSGEETQYF
TRBJ2-1,TRBV20-1,12,-,-,TGCAGTGCTAGTGTCCCGCCTCGGGAGCAGTTCTTC,CSASVPPREQFF
TRBJ1-2,TRBV2,14,TRBD1,-,TGTGCCTCCAGCCTTTCCGGGACAGGATATGGCTACACCTTC,CASSLSGTGYGYTF
TRBJ2-3,TRBV10-1,16,-,-,TGCGCCAGCAGTGAGTCGAGGGGGGGCCCCCCGTATACGCAGTATTTT,CASSESRGGPPYTQYF
TRBJ2-7,TRBV2,15,TRBD2,-,TGTGCCAGCAGTGATGTAGCGGGGTCTGCCTGGGAGCAGTACTTC,CASSDVAGSAWEQYF
TRBJ2-7,TRBV6-5,15,TRBD2,few,TGTGCCAGCAGCCAGGGGCTAGCGGGGACCTACGAGCAGTACTTC,CASSQGLAGTYEQYF
TRBJ2-1,TRBV18,15,TRBD2,-,TGTGCCAGCTCACCACGGAAAGCCGAAGGGGAGGGAAAGTTCTTC,CASSPRKAEGEGKFF
TRBJ1-2,TRBV6-1,15,TRBD1,-,TGTGCCAGCAGTGAAGCCGCCCAGGGGGCGGGTGGCTACACCTTC,CASSEAAQGAGGYTF
TRBJ2-3,TRBV6-4,17,-,-,TGTGCCAGCAGTAGAAACACAGGAGAACCATCCACAGATACGCAGTATTTT,CASSRNTGEPSTDTQYF
TRBJ2-2,TRBV9,15,-,-,TGTGCCAGCAGCGTCGGGGGGCTTTCTAGCGGGGAGCTGTTTTTT,CASSVGGLSSGELFF
TRBJ1-1,TRBV18,15,-,-,TGTGCCAGCTCACGTTCAGGCCACATGAACACTGAAGCTTTCTTT,CASSRSGHMNTEAFF
TRBJ2-5,TRBV6-5,13,-,-,TGTGCCAGCAGTTACACATCTCAAGAGACCCAGTACTTC,CASSYTSQETQYF
TRBJ1-2,TRBV4-2,15,-,-,TGTGCCAGCAGCCAAGATACAGTTGCTAACTATGGCTACACCTTC,CASSQDTVANYGYTF
TRBJ2-7,TRBV5-1,13,TRBD1,-,TGCGCCAGCGGCCGGACAGGAAATTACGAGCAGTACTTC,CASGRTGNYEQYF
TRBJ2-7,TRBV6-1,12,-,-,TGTGCCAGCAGTGAAGGTGTGCGGATTCGGTACTTC,CASSEGVRIRYF
TRBJ1-2,TRBV5-4,14,-,once,TGTGCCAGCAGCTTGAGGGGGTATTCATATGGCTACACCTTC,CASSLRGYSYGYTF
TRBJ1-2,TRBV6-6,13,-,-,TGTGCCAGCAGTCCCGCGAGGGCATATGGCTACACCTTC,CASSPARAYGYTF
TRBJ2-3,TRBV9,12,-,-,TGTGCCAGCAGCGTAGACGGGGATACGCAGTATTTT,CASSVDGDTQYF
TRBJ2-3,TRBV4-1,17,TRBD2,-,TGCGCCAGCAGCCAAGAGAGAGGCGCGGGGGGCACAGATACGCAGTATTTT,CASSQERGAGGTDTQYF
TRBJ1-2,TRBV6-2/TRBV6-3,14,-,-,TGTGCCAGCAGTTACCATCAGAACAGGGACGGCTACACCTTC,CASSYHQNRDGYTF
TRBJ1-6,TRBV19,13,TRBD1,-,TGTGCCAGTAACCACAGGGGGGATTCACCCCTCCACTTT,CASNHRGDSPLHF
TRBJ1-6,TRBV19,14,TRBD1,-,TGTGCCAGTAGTAGGCGGACAGGGAGTTCACCCCTCCACTTT,CASSRRTGSSPLHF
TRBJ2-7,TRBV9,16,TRBD1,-,TGTGCCAGCAGGGACAGGAGCCTCAGAACGTCCTACGAGCAGTACTTC,CASRDRSLRTSYEQYF
TRBJ1-4,TRBV5-1,15,-,-,TGCGCCAGCAAATCCGGGGGGCGCGTGGGCGAAAAACTGTTTTTT,CASKSGGRVGEKLFF
TRBJ1-2,TRBV7-9,12,-,-,TGTGCCAGCAGAACCGGACTTAGCGGCTACACCTTC,CASRTGLSGYTF
TRBJ1-2,TRBV7-9,15,-,-,TGTGCCAGCAGCTTAGGTGGACAGACTAACTATGGCTACACCTTC,CASSLGGQTNYGYTF
TRBJ2-7,TRBV7-2,15,TRBD1,-,TGTGCCAGCAGCTTAGCGGGACAGAGTGCCTACGAGCAGTACTTC,CASSLAGQSAYEQYF
TRBJ2-1,TRBV5-1,14,TRBD1,-,TGCGCCAGCAGCTTGTGGGACAGGTCGAATGAGCAGTTCTTC,CASSLWDRSNEQFF
TRBJ2-7,TRBV9,15,TRBD2,-,TGTGCCAGCAGCGTATACGCTAGCGGATCCTACGAGCAGTACTTC,CASSVYASGSYEQYF
TRBJ2-5,TRBV20-1,11,-,-,TGCAGTGCCTCCCTACGGGAGACCCAGTACTTC,CSASLRETQYF
TRBJ1-4,TRBV4-1,15,-,-,TGCGCCAGCAGCCAGACACAGGGCCTAAATGAAAAACTGTTTTTT,CASSQTQGLNEKLFF
TRBJ2-5,TRBV4-2,12,-,-,TGTGCCAGCAGCCTCGACGGGGAGACCCAGTACTTC,CASSLDGETQYF
TRBJ1-2,TRBV20-1,13,-,-,TGCAGTGCTAGTTCAGGGGTCAACTATGGCTACACCTTC,CSASSGVNYGYTF
TRBJ2-1,TRBV3-1/TRBV3-2,15,-,-,TGTGCCAGCAGCCAAGTTCGCGCGGCCAACAATGAGCAGTTCTTC,CASSQVRAANNEQFF
TRBJ1-4,TRBV5-4,13,-,-,TGTGCCAGCAGCTTGGCAGGGGCGCCAAAACTGTTTTTT,CASSLAGAPKLFF
TRBJ2-1,TRBV7-6,15,-,-,TGTGCCAGCAGCTTAGAGGCGGCCAGCTACAATGAGCAGTTCTTC,CASSLEAASYNEQFF
TRBJ1-2,TRBV12-3/TRBV12-4,13,TRBD1,-,TGTGCCAGCAGTTTACAGGGGGAGTATGGCTACACCTTC,CASSLQGEYGYTF
TRBJ2-7,TRBV9,13,TRBD2,-,TGTGCCAGCAGCGTAGGACTAGCGGGCGAGCAGTACTTC,CASSVGLAGEQYF
TRBJ1-4,TRBV7-2,16,TRBD1,-,TGTGCCAGCAGCATATTACCGGGACAGGTGAATGAAAAACTGTTTTTT,CASSILPGQVNEKLFF
TRBJ1-1,TRBV5-4,19,TRBD1,-,TGTGCCAGCAGTAAGAATCTGGGGGGTCCCGGGACAGCTTACACTGAAGCTTTCTTT,CASSKNLGGPGTAYTEAFF
TRBJ1-5,TRBV2,13,-,-,TGTGCCAGCAGAGCGGACGGTCCGGGGTCCCAGCATTTT,CASRADGPGSQHF
TRBJ2-1,TRBV18,13,TRBD1,-,TGTGCCAGCTCAGGACAGGGTTGGGATGAGCAGTTCTTC,CASSGQGWDEQFF
TRBJ2-3,TRBV5-6,12,-,-,TGTGCCAGCAGCAAACTCACAGATACGCAGTATTTT,CASSKLTDTQYF
TRBJ1-2,TRBV2,12,-,-,TGTGCCAGTGGTCTAGCTAACTATGGCTACACCTTC,CASGLANYGYTF
TRBJ2-2,TRBV6-5,14,-,-,TGTGCCAGCAGGGAGACAGCGAACACCGGGGAGCTGTTTTTT,CASRETANTGELFF
TRBJ1-3,TRBV9,17,TRBD1,-,TGTGCCAGCAGCCAGGGGGTGGGACCCATCTCTGGAAACACCATATATTTT,CASSQGVGPISGNTIYF
TRBJ1-1,TRBV2,16,-,once,TGTGCCAGCAGTCTCCGCCATATGCAGGGCCGAACTGAAGCTTTCTTT,CASSLRHMQGRTEAFF
TRBJ2-7,TRBV3-1/TRBV3-2,12,-,-,TGTGCCAGCAGCCACCAATCCTACGAGCAGTACTTC,CASSHQSYEQYF
TRBJ2-3,TRBV10-1,11,-,-,TGCGCCAGCTATTCCACAGATACGCAGTATTTT,CASYSTDTQYF
TRBJ2-5,TRBV10-3,13,TRBD2,-,TGTGCCATCAGTGGGGGGGGAGCGGAGACCCAGTACTTC,CAISGGGAETQYF
TRBJ2-1,TRBV3-1/TRBV3-2,16,-,-,TGTGCCAGCAGCCAAGAGGAAGCGGTTAGCAACAATGAGCAGTTCTTC,CASSQEEAVSNNEQFF
TRBJ2-2,TRBV3-1/TRBV3-2,16,TRBD2,-,TGTGCCAGCAGCCAAGATCTAACTAGCGGGGGAAGGGGCCTGTTTTTT,CASSQDLTSGGRGLFF
TRBJ1-3,TRBV7-9,15,-,-,TGTGCCAGCAGCTGGGGGACATCCTCTGGAAACACCATATATTTT,CASSWGTSSGNTIYF
TRBJ2-1,TRBV18,15,-,once,TGTGCCAGCTCCTCCCCAGTGGGCCCTTACAATGAGCAGTTCTTC,CASSSPVGPYNEQFF